A selection of T cell receptor beta chains follows, all from one sample in a study of blood T cell repertoires in COVID-19. Libraries were prepared by immunoSEQ multiplex PCR; TCRdb keeps only in-frame clonotypes and omits some of them. The table has 220,000 or so clones, more than 75% seen once. Specimen: PBMCs or T cells enriched from blood (not recorded which). These receptors were obtained from a woman aged 45-59 years who had recovered from COVID-19. CDR3s include the opening cysteine and the closing phenylalanine or tryptophan. Fields, in order: CDR3 DNA, CDR3 protein, clone size, V gene, J gene, D gene. A D gene is named only where the DNA matches it firmly. Expanded clones are given a class, and other clones once, few, many or no size at all.

TGTGCCAGCTCACCAGCCGCCTTGATGCGAAGCTCTGGAAACACCATATATTTT,CASSPAALMRSSGNTIYF,.,TRBV18,TRBJ1-3,.
TGTGCCAGCAGCCAAGGGCCAGGGGAAGGCAATTCACCCCTCCACTTT,CASSQGPGEGNSPLHF,.,TRBV4-2,TRBJ1-6,.
TGTGCCAGCAGCTACAGGACTAGCGGACGGGGGGGCAATGAGCAGTTCTTC,CASSYRTSGRGGNEQFF,.,TRBV3-1/TRBV3-2,TRBJ2-1,TRBD2
TGTGCCAGCAGCTTAGCCACGACTCGGGTTGAAGCTTTCTTT,CASSLATTRVEAFF,.,TRBV7-2,TRBJ1-1,.
TGTGCCAGCAGCTTAGGGGGAGCGGACAGGGCGAGGGGCTACACCTTC,CASSLGGADRARGYTF,.,TRBV7-9,TRBJ1-2,TRBD1
TGTGCCAGCAGCTTCCGACGAGGAACTGAAGCTTTCTTT,CASSFRRGTEAFF,.,TRBV13,TRBJ1-1,.
TGTGCCAGCAGTGACCAAGCGGGGGGGCACGATACGCAGTATTTT,CASSDQAGGHDTQYF,.,TRBV6-4,TRBJ2-3,TRBD2
TGCGCCAGCAGTGAGGGCCCTAACTATGGCTACACCTTC,CASSEGPNYGYTF,.,TRBV10-1,TRBJ1-2,.
TGCGCCAGCAGCCCGGGTAGCGGGGGAGAGGGGAATGAGCAGTTCTTC,CASSPGSGGEGNEQFF,once,TRBV5-1,TRBJ2-1,TRBD2
TGTGCCAGCGGCACAAGTTACAATGAGCAGTTCTTC,CASGTSYNEQFF,.,TRBV28,TRBJ2-1,.
TGTGCCAGCAGCTTAACGGGGAGGTCCTACAATGAGCAGTTCTTC,CASSLTGRSYNEQFF,.,TRBV7-3,TRBJ2-1,.
TGTGCCAGCAGCTTAGTAGGATTGGGGAGCACCTCTGGAAACACCATATATTTT,CASSLVGLGSTSGNTIYF,.,TRBV11-3,TRBJ1-3,.
TGCGCCAGCAGCTTGTGGCGGGGGGGATCAGATACGCAGTATTTT,CASSLWRGGSDTQYF,.,TRBV5-1,TRBJ2-3,TRBD2
TGTGCCAGCAGCCCACGGGACTCCTCCTACAATGAGCAGTTCTTC,CASSPRDSSYNEQFF,.,TRBV3-1/TRBV3-2,TRBJ2-1,.
TGTGCCAGCAGCTTAGGATCCCGAGTTACTGAGCAGTTCTTC,CASSLGSRVTEQFF,.,TRBV11-3,TRBJ2-1,.
TGTGCCAGCAGCCAATTAAGGGGTGAAGGGGTATGGGCCGGGGAGCTGTTTTTT,CASSQLRGEGVWAGELFF,.,TRBV3-1/TRBV3-2,TRBJ2-2,.
TGCGCCAGCAGCATACGGACTAAGTCCGGGGCCAACGTCCTGACTTTC,CASSIRTKSGANVLTF,once,TRBV5-1,TRBJ2-6,.
TGTGCCAGCAGTGTCCCAATACCCCGCGAGGGGAGGATGGGGGAGACCCAGTACTTC,CASSVPIPREGRMGETQYF,.,TRBV2,TRBJ2-5,.
TGTGCCAGTTCCTACGGGGGGCCGAACACCGGGGAGCTGTTTTTT,CASSYGGPNTGELFF,once,TRBV19,TRBJ2-2,.
TGTGCCAGTAGTCCCGTACAGGGTTTCTATGGCTACACCTTC,CASSPVQGFYGYTF,.,TRBV19,TRBJ1-2,.
TGTGCCAGCAGCTTAGCGGGACTAGAGCAGTTCTTC,CASSLAGLEQFF,.,TRBV7-2,TRBJ2-1,TRBD2
TGTGCCAGCAGGGACAGGGTTGGAACCGGGGAGCTGTTTTTT,CASRDRVGTGELFF,once,TRBV6-6,TRBJ2-2,TRBD1
TGTGCCACCAGTGATGAGGGGGTAGGGGAGCAGTACTTC,CATSDEGVGEQYF,.,TRBV24-1,TRBJ2-7,.
TGTGCCAGCAGTACGGGGTCCCACGGGAATCAGCCCCAGCATTTT,CASSTGSHGNQPQHF,.,TRBV9,TRBJ1-5,.
TGTGCCAGCAGCCAGAGGCCTCCCGGGACAGGGGATTCACCCCTCCACTTT,CASSQRPPGTGDSPLHF,.,TRBV14,TRBJ1-6,TRBD1
TGTGCCAGCAGCTTAGCTTGGGCCTCGTCTAATTCACCCCTCCACTTT,CASSLAWASSNSPLHF,few,TRBV7-2,TRBJ1-6,.
TGTGCCAGCAGTAGACAGAACACTGAAGCTTTCTTT,CASSRQNTEAFF,.,TRBV12-3/TRBV12-4,TRBJ1-1,.
TGTGCCAGCTCACCCCAATCGGTCGAGCAGTACTTC,CASSPQSVEQYF,.,TRBV18,TRBJ2-7,.
TGTGCCAGCAGCGGGGAGAGGGACAGGGCGGGCACTGAAGCTTTCTTT,CASSGERDRAGTEAFF,.,TRBV5-4,TRBJ1-1,TRBD1
TGTGCCAGCAGCTTAGACAGCGGGGGAGATACGCAGTATTTT,CASSLDSGGDTQYF,few,TRBV7-2,TRBJ2-3,TRBD2
TGTGCCAGCAGTGAGACGCGGAGCTCCTACGAGCAGTACTTC,CASSETRSSYEQYF,.,TRBV6-1,TRBJ2-7,.
TGTGCCAGCAGCTCCGGTTCTGGAAACACCATATATTTT,CASSSGSGNTIYF,.,TRBV7-2,TRBJ1-3,.
TGTGCCAGCAGCCGTGACAGGTACCAAGAGACCCAGTACTTC,CASSRDRYQETQYF,.,TRBV5-4,TRBJ2-5,.
TGTGCCAGCAGCCCGGGGACAGGGAAGAATGAAAAACTGTTTTTT,CASSPGTGKNEKLFF,.,TRBV6-5,TRBJ1-4,TRBD1
TGTGCCAGTAGTGACAGGGGTTTCGACACTGAAGCTTTCTTT,CASSDRGFDTEAFF,.,TRBV19,TRBJ1-1,TRBD1
TGTGCCAGCAGCTCTCCCAAGGGGTACTACGAGCAGTACTTC,CASSSPKGYYEQYF,.,TRBV5-5,TRBJ2-7,.
TGTGCCAGCAGCTTAGCACAGGGCACCGGGGAGCTGTTTTTT,CASSLAQGTGELFF,.,TRBV7-2,TRBJ2-2,.
TGTGCCAGTAGAAGTCAGGGCAGCACAGATACGCAGTATTTT,CASRSQGSTDTQYF,few,TRBV19,TRBJ2-3,.
TGCGCCAGCAGAGACAGGGGCCAAGAGACCCAGTACTTC,CASRDRGQETQYF,few,TRBV10-1,TRBJ2-5,TRBD1
TGTGCCGTGGGGGCCGGGACCGTGGGTGGGAATGAGCAGTTCTTC,CAVGAGTVGGNEQFF,.,TRBV10-3,TRBJ2-1,.
TGTGCCAGCAGCAGGGACAGGGGCACCGGGGAGCTGTTTTTT,CASSRDRGTGELFF,.,TRBV7-3,TRBJ2-2,TRBD1
TGTGCCAGCAGTGCAGGGGTCGAGCATGGCTACACCTTC,CASSAGVEHGYTF,.,TRBV11-3,TRBJ1-2,.
TGTGCCAGTAGTATGGGGCAGGGGGCGAGTGAGCAGTACTTC,CASSMGQGASEQYF,once,TRBV19,TRBJ2-7,TRBD1
TGTGCCAGCAGCGGAGGGACAGGGTATGGCTACACCTTC,CASSGGTGYGYTF,.,TRBV7-9,TRBJ1-2,TRBD1
TGTGCCAGCAGTTACCTGGACAGTAACTATGGCTACACCTTC,CASSYLDSNYGYTF,.,TRBV6-5,TRBJ1-2,.
TGCGCCAGCAGCCGGGGGAACCCTAATGAAAAACTGTTTTTT,CASSRGNPNEKLFF,few,TRBV5-1,TRBJ1-4,.
TGTGCCAGCAGTGAATTGGGGCAGGGGATGAACACTGAAGCTTTCTTT,CASSELGQGMNTEAFF,once,TRBV25-1,TRBJ1-1,.
TGTGCCAGCAGCTGGGTGCCGGGTCTGGAAGCCAATGAGCAGTTCTTC,CASSWVPGLEANEQFF,few,TRBV7-9,TRBJ2-1,.
TGCGCCAGCAGCAGGGGACTAGCGGGGGACACCGGGGAGCTGTTTTTT,CASSRGLAGDTGELFF,.,TRBV5-1,TRBJ2-2,TRBD2
TGTGCCAGCAGCCCGGGACAGTTTTACGGTTTGGATACGCAGTATTTT,CASSPGQFYGLDTQYF,.,TRBV5-8,TRBJ2-3,TRBD1
TGCAGCGTTAGAGGGGGCGGTGGGAATGGCTACACCTTC,CSVRGGGGNGYTF,.,TRBV29-1,TRBJ1-2,TRBD1
TGTGCAAGCAGGGGGACAGGGGTGATCGTAGGGTACAATGAGCAGTTCTTC,CASRGTGVIVGYNEQFF,.,TRBV28,TRBJ2-1,TRBD1
TGTGCCAGCAGCCCGGGACTGGGTGGCTACACCTTC,CASSPGLGGYTF,.,TRBV3-1/TRBV3-2,TRBJ1-2,.